Below, one T cell receptor (beta chain) is given with its context. This entry is derived from a study of blood T cell repertoires in COVID-19. Study at large: Sites across the United States, Italy and Spain contributed samples from acute and convalescent COVID-19.

This CDR3 has 15 residues. CDR1 and CDR2 (germline): MNHEY, SVGAGI. Trimming removed 8 bases from V and 6 bases from J, with 20 bases in between. Sequenced by immunoSEQ multiplex PCR; TCRdb stores in-frame clones only, minus some. The profile shows around 140,000 clones, 75% to 90% of them singletons. Allocation to cohorts depended on clinical history reported by the participants. The origin of this receptor is a man between 50 and 59 years old who had recovered from COVID-19. The chain has TRBV6-5 and TRBJ2-1, with a possible D match to TRBD2 (5 bases). The sample comprised PBMCs or T cells enriched from blood (not recorded which). CDR3: CASYLFGGPGNEQFF. The CDR3, as DNA: TGTGCCAGCTACCTATTCGGCGGGCCGGGCAATGAGCAGTTCTTC.